These T cell receptor beta chains were read from a single sample in a study of blood T cell repertoires in COVID-19. Method: immunoSEQ multiplex PCR; TCRdb's copy keeps in-frame clones and lacks some. The sample includes some 130,000 clones, roughly nine tenths of them seen just once. Sequencing was carried out using peripheral blood. These receptors originate from a woman between 65 and 79 years old with COVID-19, enrolled during active disease. Each CDR3 is given with its conserved first and last residue. D genes are given only for firm matches. A clone size is listed for some rows: how often the clone was seen (once, few, many), or a class if it is expanded.

v_gene	d_gene	abundance	j_gene	CDR3nt	CDR3aa
TRBV19	TRBD1	NA	TRBJ2-7	TGTGCCAGTAGTATAAGGGGGACAGGGTACGGCGAGCAGTACTTC	CASSIRGTGYGEQYF
TRBV5-1	NA	NA	TRBJ1-6	TGCGCCAGCAGCTTGTATACAGCTACCCAGGGTCTCCACTTT	CASSLYTATQGLHF
TRBV7-2	TRBD2	NA	TRBJ2-3	TGTGCCAGCAGCTCCCGCGGGGGGCCCCCTAGCACAGATACGCAGTATTTT	CASSSRGGPPSTDTQYF
TRBV11-2	NA	NA	TRBJ1-2	TGTGCCAGCAGCTTAGTTGGGGGGGGTTTCGGCTATGGCTACACCTTC	CASSLVGGGFGYGYTF
TRBV6-6	NA	NA	TRBJ2-1	TGTGCCAGCAGTCAACATCACAAGAGCGGGACAAGCAATGAGCAGTTCTTC	CASSQHHKSGTSNEQFF
TRBV6-5	NA	once	TRBJ1-4	TGTGCCAGCAGTCGCGGTGCAACTAATGAAAAACTGTTTTTT	CASSRGATNEKLFF
TRBV2	TRBD1	NA	TRBJ1-2	TGTGCCAGCAGTGAAGCGGGACAGGCTTTCTCAAACTATGGCTACACCTTC	CASSEAGQAFSNYGYTF
TRBV3-1/TRBV3-2	NA	NA	TRBJ1-5	TGTGCCAGCAGCCCAAGGTGGGGAGGGGGGGCGAGGGATCAGCCCCAGCATTTT	CASSPRWGGGARDQPQHF
TRBV2	TRBD2	NA	TRBJ2-1	TGTGCCAGCAGTGGGGAGCGGGGGGGCCTCTACAATGAGCAGTTCTTC	CASSGERGGLYNEQFF
TRBV7-2	TRBD1	NA	TRBJ2-1	TGTGCCAGCAGACCAGCGGGACAGGGGACCTACAATGAGCAGTTCTTC	CASRPAGQGTYNEQFF
TRBV6-6	NA	NA	TRBJ1-3	TGTGCCAGCAGTCCGCAGGGAACAGGCAGTGGAAACACCATATATTTT	CASSPQGTGSGNTIYF
TRBV7-7	NA	NA	TRBJ2-2	TGTGCCAGCAGCGAGTACAGGGGAGGCACCGGGGAGCTGTTTTTT	CASSEYRGGTGELFF
TRBV28	TRBD2	NA	TRBJ2-7	TGTGCCAGCAGTCCCCCCCTCGCCGGGGGGAGAGGCTACGAGCAGTACTTC	CASSPPLAGGRGYEQYF
TRBV5-6	NA	NA	TRBJ2-1	TGTGCCAGCAGCTTGAGGTTAGTAGCTGAGCAGTTCTTC	CASSLRLVAEQFF
TRBV2	TRBD1	NA	TRBJ1-2	TGTGCCAACCGCCGGGACAGCCCTTCTAACTATGGCTACACCTTC	CANRRDSPSNYGYTF
TRBV2	TRBD1	once	TRBJ1-2	TGTGCCAGCAGTGAATCCCGGGACAGGGAAAAGTCGGGCTATGGCTACACCTTC	CASSESRDREKSGYGYTF
TRBV18	NA	once	TRBJ1-1	TGTGCCAGCTCACCCCGAGGGATTTTGAACACTGAAGCTTTCTTT	CASSPRGILNTEAFF
TRBV28	NA	NA	TRBJ1-2	TGTGCCAGCAGTTTACTGGGGGCTCTTCCTAACTATGGCTACACCTTC	CASSLLGALPNYGYTF
TRBV7-2	TRBD2	NA	TRBJ2-5	TGTGCCAGCAGCCTCGGGACTAGCGGCCTGACCCTCCAAGAGACCCAGTACTTC	CASSLGTSGLTLQETQYF
TRBV7-9	NA	NA	TRBJ2-2	TGTGCCAGCAGCTTAGGAGATACGGGGGTCGCCGGGGAGCTGTTTTTT	CASSLGDTGVAGELFF
TRBV3-1/TRBV3-2	TRBD1	NA	TRBJ2-2	TGTGCCAGCAGCCTTTTGACAGGGGGTCGGTGGACCGGGGAGCTGTTTTTT	CASSLLTGGRWTGELFF
TRBV28	TRBD1	NA	TRBJ1-2	TGTGCCAGCTACACTCAGGGGGAGTGGTATGGCTACACCTTC	CASYTQGEWYGYTF
TRBV7-9	NA	NA	TRBJ1-3	TGTGCCAGCAGCTTCGCCGGCTCTGGAAACACCATATATTTT	CASSFAGSGNTIYF
TRBV7-2	NA	NA	TRBJ1-2	TGTGCCAGCAGCTTAGCGCGGGGGGCCTATGGCTACACCTTC	CASSLARGAYGYTF
TRBV15	NA	NA	TRBJ2-3	TGTGCCACCAGCAGAGACGGGACATTAAGCACAGATACGCAGTATTTT	CATSRDGTLSTDTQYF
TRBV7-9	NA	once	TRBJ1-2	TGTGCCAGCAGCTTAGAGCTCCCGGACATTCATGGCTACACCTTC	CASSLELPDIHGYTF
TRBV29-1	TRBD2	NA	TRBJ2-3	TGCAGCGTTCCCGGGGGGGATACGCAGTATTTT	CSVPGGDTQYF
TRBV4-1	NA	NA	TRBJ1-1	TGCGCCAGCAGCCAAGGGCACCAGAACACTGAAGCTTTCTTT	CASSQGHQNTEAFF
TRBV18	NA	NA	TRBJ2-3	TGTGCCAGCTCACCGTCCAGGGGTCTCACAGATACGCAGTATTTT	CASSPSRGLTDTQYF
TRBV10-3	TRBD2	NA	TRBJ2-7	TGTGCCATCAGCGCCGGGACTAGCGGGGGGACTGCCTACGAGCAGTACTTC	CAISAGTSGGTAYEQYF
TRBV21-1	NA	NA	TRBJ2-1	TGTGCCAGCAGAAGGACAGGGGGCTACAATGAGCAGTTCTTC	CASRRTGGYNEQFF
TRBV7-8	TRBD1	NA	TRBJ1-5	TGTGCCAGCAGTCCTACCGGGACAGAAGATCAGCCCCAGCATTTT	CASSPTGTEDQPQHF
TRBV7-9	NA	NA	TRBJ1-1	TGTGCCAGCAGCTTACACGACAGGTCGGCCACTGAAGCTTTCTTT	CASSLHDRSATEAFF
TRBV5-1	NA	NA	TRBJ1-1	TGCGCCAGCAGCCCATTGACAGGTCGGAACACTGAAGCTTTCTTT	CASSPLTGRNTEAFF
TRBV12-2	NA	NA	TRBJ1-5	TGTGCAAGTCGCTTCTGGCGGGTCATTAGCAATCAGCCCCAGCATTTT	CASRFWRVISNQPQHF
TRBV28	NA	NA	TRBJ1-5	TGTGCCAGCAGTTTTTCCGGGTATAGCAATCAGCCCCAGCATTTT	CASSFSGYSNQPQHF
TRBV4-1	TRBD1	NA	TRBJ1-2	TGCGCCAGCAGCCGACCGGGACAGGGCGCCGGTAACTATGGCTACACCTTC	CASSRPGQGAGNYGYTF
TRBV5-1	NA	NA	TRBJ1-2	TGCGCCAGCAGCGGCGACAGATCCCTCTATGGCTACACCTTC	CASSGDRSLYGYTF
TRBV6-6	TRBD1	NA	TRBJ1-2	TGTGCCAGCCGGGACAGGGATAATGGCTACACCTTC	CASRDRDNGYTF
TRBV3-1/TRBV3-2	TRBD1	NA	TRBJ2-2	TGTGCCAGCAGCTACCGGGACAGGTGGAACGGGGAGCTGTTTTTT	CASSYRDRWNGELFF
TRBV30	TRBD1	NA	TRBJ2-1	TGTGCCTGGGACAGGGGAGCGGCAACTGAGCAGTTCTTC	CAWDRGAATEQFF
TRBV27	NA	NA	TRBJ1-1	TGTGCCAGCAGTTTAGGGGGGGCCACTGAAGCTTTCTTT	CASSLGGATEAFF
TRBV6-6	NA	NA	TRBJ2-3	TGTGCCAGCAGCCCCAGGAGGGGGGGCTTGACGGATACGCAGTATTTT	CASSPRRGGLTDTQYF
TRBV2	TRBD2	few	TRBJ2-1	TGTGCCAGCTCTCAGGCGAGCGGGGGGGAAAATGAGCAGTTCTTC	CASSQASGGENEQFF
TRBV21-1	NA	NA	TRBJ2-6	TGTGCCAGCAGCAACAAGGACAGGACAGGGGCCAACTCTGGGGCCAACGTCCTGACTTTC	CASSNKDRTGANSGANVLTF